These 3 T cell receptor beta chains share one sample of origin, sequenced in a study of identical twins. TCRdb re-called the 5' RACE reads with MiXCR, one entry per CDR3 protein. This sample has roughly 710,000 distinct CDR3 sequences, with 6.1% found just once. The sequenced material came from naive T cells sorted from blood. The receptors derive from a man aged 18 to 29 in good health.

In its sample, this clonotype was seen many times. The chain joins TRBV12-3 or TRBV12-4 to TRBJ2-3, with TRBD2 matching 8 bases. The junction had 7 bases not matched to a gene; V was cut back by 3 bases and J by 2 bases. The CDR3 spans 16 residues. The CDR3 nucleotides read TGTGCCAGCAGTTTGACCGGGGGGGTCCTCACAGATACGCAGTATTTT. It yields the protein CASSLTGGVLTDTQYF.

This clonotype was counted many times. The chain combines TRBV27 with TRBJ1-6; 9 positions agree with TRBD1. With 6 bases clipped from V and 8 bases from J, the junction kept 5 bases outside the gene matches. The germline CDR1 and CDR2 sequences are MNHEY and SMNVEV (reference sequence). This CDR3 comprises 14 residues. Here the CDR3 DNA reads TGTGCCAGCAGCCTGGACAGGGGAGATTCACCCCTCCACTTT. Protein: CASSLDRGDSPLHF.

This clonotype was observed at least ten times. This chain uses TRBV20-1 with TRBJ2-2, with no clear D. The ends were cut back, 0 bases at V and 3 bases at J, with 11 bases in the middle. Germline V gene data show CDR1 as DFQATT and CDR2 as SNEGSKA (reference sequence). The CDR3 consists of 15 residues. CDR3 protein: CSARDLHQDTGELFF. The CDR3 DNA reads as TGCAGTGCTAGAGACCTCCACCAGGACACCGGGGAGCTGTTTTTT.